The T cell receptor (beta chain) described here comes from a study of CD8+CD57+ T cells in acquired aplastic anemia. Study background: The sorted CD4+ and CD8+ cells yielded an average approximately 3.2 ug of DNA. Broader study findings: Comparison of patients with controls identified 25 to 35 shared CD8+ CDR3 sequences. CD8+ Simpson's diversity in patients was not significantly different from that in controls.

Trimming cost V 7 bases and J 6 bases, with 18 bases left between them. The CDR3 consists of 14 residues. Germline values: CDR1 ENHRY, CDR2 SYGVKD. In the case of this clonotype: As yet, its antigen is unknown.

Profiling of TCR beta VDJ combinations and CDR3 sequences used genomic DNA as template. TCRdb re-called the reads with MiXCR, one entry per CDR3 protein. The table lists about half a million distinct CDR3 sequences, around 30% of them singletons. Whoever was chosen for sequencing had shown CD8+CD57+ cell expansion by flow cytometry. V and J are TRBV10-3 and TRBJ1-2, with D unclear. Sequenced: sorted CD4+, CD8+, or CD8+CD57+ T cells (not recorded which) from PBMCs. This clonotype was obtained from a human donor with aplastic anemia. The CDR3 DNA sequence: TGTGCCATCATCCCGCACGACGGCAACCATGGCTACACCTTC. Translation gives CAIIPHDGNHGYTF.